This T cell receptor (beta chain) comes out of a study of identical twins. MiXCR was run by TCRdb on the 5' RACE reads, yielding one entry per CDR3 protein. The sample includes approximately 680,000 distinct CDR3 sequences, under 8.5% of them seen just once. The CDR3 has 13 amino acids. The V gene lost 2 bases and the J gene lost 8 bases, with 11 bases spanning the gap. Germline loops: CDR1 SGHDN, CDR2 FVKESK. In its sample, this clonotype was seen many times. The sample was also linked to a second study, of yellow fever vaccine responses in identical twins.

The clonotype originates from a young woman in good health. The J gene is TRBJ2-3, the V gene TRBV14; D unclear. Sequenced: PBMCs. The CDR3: CASSQSSYGTQYF. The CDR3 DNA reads TGTGCCAGCAGCCAAAGTAGTTACGGTACGCAGTATTTT. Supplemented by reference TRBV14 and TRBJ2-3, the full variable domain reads EAGVTQFPSHSVIEKGQTVTLRCDPISGHDNLYWYRRVMGKEIKFLLHFVKESKQDESGMPNNRFLAERTGGTYSTLKVQPAELEDSGVYFCASSQSSYGTQYFGPGTRLTVL.